This T cell receptor (beta chain) was documented in a study of cytomegalovirus exposure and HLA in healthy donors. Overall study findings and caveats: Segments of the TCR beta V type were, in most cases, productive about 87% or about 30% of the time in an earlier analysis.

Note on this clone: Its antigen is undetermined.

This PCR relied on a set of 60 Vbeta primers and 13 Jbeta primers. TCRdb keeps only in-frame clones here, not all; method: immunoSEQ multiplex PCR. The sample has about 140,000 clones, 60% to 80% seen once. After removal of 5 bases from V and 7 bases from J, the junction contained 3 bases not matched to a gene. CDR1 is DFQATT, CDR2 SNEGSKA, per germline (reference sequence). CDR3 length: 11 residues. The receptor's source is a female donor in good health and CMV-seronegative. The genes are TRBV20-1 and TRBJ1-2; TRBD1 agrees at 8 bases. The sample comprised PBMCs. CDR3 region: CSAATGGGYTF. The CDR3 DNA reads as TGCAGTGCTGCAACAGGGGGTGGCTACACCTTC.